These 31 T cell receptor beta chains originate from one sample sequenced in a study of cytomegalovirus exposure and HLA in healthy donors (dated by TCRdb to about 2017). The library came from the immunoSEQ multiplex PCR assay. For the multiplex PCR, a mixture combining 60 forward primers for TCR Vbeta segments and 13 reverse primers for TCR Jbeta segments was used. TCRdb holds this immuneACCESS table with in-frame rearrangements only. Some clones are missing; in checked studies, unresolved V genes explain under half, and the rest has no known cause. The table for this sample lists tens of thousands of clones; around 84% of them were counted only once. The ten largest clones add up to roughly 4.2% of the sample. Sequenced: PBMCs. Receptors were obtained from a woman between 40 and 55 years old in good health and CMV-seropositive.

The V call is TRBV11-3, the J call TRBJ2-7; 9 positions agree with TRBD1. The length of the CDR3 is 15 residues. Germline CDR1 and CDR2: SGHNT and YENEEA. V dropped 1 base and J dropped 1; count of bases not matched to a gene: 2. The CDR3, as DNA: TGTGCCAGCAGCTTAGTTGGGACAGGGTCCTACGAGCAGTACTTC. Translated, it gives CASSLVGTGSYEQYF.

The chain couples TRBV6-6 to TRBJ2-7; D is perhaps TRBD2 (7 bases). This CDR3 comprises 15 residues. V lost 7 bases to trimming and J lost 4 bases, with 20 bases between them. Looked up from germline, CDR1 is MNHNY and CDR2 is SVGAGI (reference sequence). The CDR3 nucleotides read TGTGCCAGCACCCGCGAAGGGGGACTATATTACGAGCAGTACTTC. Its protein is CASTREGGLYYEQYF.

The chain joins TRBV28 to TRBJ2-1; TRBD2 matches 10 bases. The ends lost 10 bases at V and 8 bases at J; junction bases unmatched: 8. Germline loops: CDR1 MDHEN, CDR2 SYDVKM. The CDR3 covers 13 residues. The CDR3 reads CAIRAGGNDEQFF. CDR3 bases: TGTGCCATCCGAGCGGGAGGGAACGATGAGCAGTTCTTC.

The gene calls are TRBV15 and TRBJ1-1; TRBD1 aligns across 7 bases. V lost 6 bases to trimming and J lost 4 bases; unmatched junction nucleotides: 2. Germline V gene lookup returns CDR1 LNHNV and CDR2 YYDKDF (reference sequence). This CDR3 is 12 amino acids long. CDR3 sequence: CATRQGSTEAFF. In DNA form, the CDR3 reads TGTGCCACCAGACAGGGGAGCACTGAAGCTTTCTTT.

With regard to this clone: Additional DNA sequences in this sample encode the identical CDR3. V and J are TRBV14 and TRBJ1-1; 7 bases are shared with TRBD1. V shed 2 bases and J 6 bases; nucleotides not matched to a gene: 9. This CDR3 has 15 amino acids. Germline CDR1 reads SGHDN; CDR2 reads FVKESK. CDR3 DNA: TGTGCCAGCAGCCAAATCACGGCAGGGGGAGCTGAAGCTTTCTTT. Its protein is CASSQITAGGAEAFF.

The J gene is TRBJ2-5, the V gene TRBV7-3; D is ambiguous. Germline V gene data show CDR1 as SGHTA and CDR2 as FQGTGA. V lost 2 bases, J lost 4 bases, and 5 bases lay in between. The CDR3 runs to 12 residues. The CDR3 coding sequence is TGTGCCAGCAGCTTATCAGGAGAGACCCAGTACTTC. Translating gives CASSLSGETQYF.

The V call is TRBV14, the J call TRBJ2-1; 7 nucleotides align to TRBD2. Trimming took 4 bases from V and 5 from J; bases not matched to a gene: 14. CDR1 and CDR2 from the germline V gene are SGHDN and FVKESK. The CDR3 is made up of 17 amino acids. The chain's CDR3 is CASSPIRGRTRDNEQFF. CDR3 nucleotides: TGTGCCAGCAGCCCAATTCGTGGGAGGACTAGAGACAATGAGCAGTTCTTC.

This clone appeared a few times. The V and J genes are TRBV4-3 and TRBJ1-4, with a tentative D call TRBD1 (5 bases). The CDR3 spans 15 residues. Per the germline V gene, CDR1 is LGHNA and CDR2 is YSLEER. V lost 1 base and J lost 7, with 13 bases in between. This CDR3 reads CASSQGVGEGEKLFF. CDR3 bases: TGCGCCAGCAGCCAAGGGGTAGGGGAGGGTGAAAAACTGTTTTTT.

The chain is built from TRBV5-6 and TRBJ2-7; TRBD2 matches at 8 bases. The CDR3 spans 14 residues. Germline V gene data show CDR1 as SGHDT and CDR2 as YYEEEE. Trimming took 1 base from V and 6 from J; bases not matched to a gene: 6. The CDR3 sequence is CASSLSREVREQYF. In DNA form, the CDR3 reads TGTGCCAGCAGCTTGTCGCGGGAGGTGCGCGAGCAGTACTTC. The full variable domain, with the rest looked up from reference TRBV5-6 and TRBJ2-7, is DAGVTQSPTHLIKTRGQQVTLRCSPKSGHDTVSWYQQALGQGPQFIFQYYEEEERQRGNFPDRFSGHQFPNYSSELNVNALLLGDSALYLCASSLSREVREQYFGPGTRLTVT.

The CDR3 loop reads CASSSLRGRSTYEQYF. In DNA form, the CDR3 reads TGTGCCAGCAGCTCCCTCAGGGGCCGGAGTACATACGAGCAGTACTTC. This chain joins TRBV11-2 and TRBJ2-7, with a weak D call TRBD1 (6 bases). Germline loops: CDR1 SGHAT, CDR2 FQNNGV. The length of the CDR3 is 16 residues. Trimming stripped 4 bases from V and 4 bases from J, with 20 bases between.

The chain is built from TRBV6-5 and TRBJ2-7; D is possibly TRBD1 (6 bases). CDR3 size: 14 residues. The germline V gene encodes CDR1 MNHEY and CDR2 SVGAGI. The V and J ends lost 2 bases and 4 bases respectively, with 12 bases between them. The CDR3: CASSYSTGMYEQYF. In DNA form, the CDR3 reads TGTGCCAGCAGTTACAGCACAGGGATGTACGAGCAGTACTTC.

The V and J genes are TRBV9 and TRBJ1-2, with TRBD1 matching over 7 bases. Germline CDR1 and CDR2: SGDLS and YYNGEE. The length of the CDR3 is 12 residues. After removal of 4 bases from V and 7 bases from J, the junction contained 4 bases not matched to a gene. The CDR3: CASSLQGIGYTF. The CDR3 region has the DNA TGTGCCAGCAGCCTACAGGGGATTGGCTACACCTTC.

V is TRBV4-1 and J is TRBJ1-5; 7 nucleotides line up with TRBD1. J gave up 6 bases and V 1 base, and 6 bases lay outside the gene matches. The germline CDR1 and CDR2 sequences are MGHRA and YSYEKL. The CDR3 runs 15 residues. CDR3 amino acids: CASSQVFQGGQPQHF. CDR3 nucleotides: TGCGCCAGCAGCCAAGTGTTCCAGGGGGGTCAGCCCCAGCATTTT.

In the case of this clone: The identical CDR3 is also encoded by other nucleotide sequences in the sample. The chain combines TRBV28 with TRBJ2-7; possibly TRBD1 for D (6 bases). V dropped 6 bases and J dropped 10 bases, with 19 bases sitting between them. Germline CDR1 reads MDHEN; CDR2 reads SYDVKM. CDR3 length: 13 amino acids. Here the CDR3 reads CASSGGRGIEQYF. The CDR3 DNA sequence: TGTGCCAGCAGCGGCGGCAGGGGTATTGAACAGTACTTC.

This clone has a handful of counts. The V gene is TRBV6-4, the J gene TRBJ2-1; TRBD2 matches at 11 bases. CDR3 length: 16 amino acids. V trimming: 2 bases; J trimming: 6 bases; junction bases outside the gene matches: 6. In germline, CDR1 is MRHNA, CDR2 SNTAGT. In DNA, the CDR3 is TGTGCCAGCAGTGACACGACTAGCGGGACGGTCAATGAGCAGTTCTTC. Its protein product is CASSDTTSGTVNEQFF.

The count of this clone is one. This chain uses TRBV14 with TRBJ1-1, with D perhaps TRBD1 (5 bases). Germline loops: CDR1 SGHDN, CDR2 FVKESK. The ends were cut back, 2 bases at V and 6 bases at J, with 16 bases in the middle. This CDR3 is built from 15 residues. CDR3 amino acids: CASSQYVQAAPEAFF. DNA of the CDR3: TGTGCCAGCAGCCAATACGTACAGGCGGCCCCTGAAGCTTTCTTT.

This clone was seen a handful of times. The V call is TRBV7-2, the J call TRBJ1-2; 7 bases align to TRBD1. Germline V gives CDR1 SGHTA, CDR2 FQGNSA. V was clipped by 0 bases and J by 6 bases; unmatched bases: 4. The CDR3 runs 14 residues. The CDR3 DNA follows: TGTGCCAGCAGCTTAGCAGGGGGCGCTGATGGCTACACCTTC. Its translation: CASSLAGGADGYTF.

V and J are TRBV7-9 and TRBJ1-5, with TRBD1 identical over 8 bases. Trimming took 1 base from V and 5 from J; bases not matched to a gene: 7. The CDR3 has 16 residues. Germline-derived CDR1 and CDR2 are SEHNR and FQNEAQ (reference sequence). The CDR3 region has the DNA TGTGCCAGCAGCTTAGGTTCAGGGGGCGCGGATCAGCCCCAGCATTTT. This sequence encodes CASSLGSGGADQPQHF.

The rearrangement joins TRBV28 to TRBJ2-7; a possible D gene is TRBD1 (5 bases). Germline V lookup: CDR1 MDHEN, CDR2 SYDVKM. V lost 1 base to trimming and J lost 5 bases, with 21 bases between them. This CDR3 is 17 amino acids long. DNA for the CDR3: TGTGCCAGCAGTTTATCCCCCAATAGGGGCGGCTTCCACGAGCAGTACTTC. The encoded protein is CASSLSPNRGGFHEQYF. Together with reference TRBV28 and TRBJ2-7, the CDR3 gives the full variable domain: DVKVTQSSRYLVKRTGEKVFLECVQDMDHENMFWYRQDPGLGLRLIYFSYDVKMKEKGDIPEGYSVSREKKERFSLILESASTNQTSMYLCASSLSPNRGGFHEQYFGPGTRLTVT.

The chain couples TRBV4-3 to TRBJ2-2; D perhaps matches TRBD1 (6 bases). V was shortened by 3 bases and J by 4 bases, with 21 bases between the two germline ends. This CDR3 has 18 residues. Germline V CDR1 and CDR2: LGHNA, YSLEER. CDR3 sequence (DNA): TGCGCCAGCAGCCAGGATCCCTTAGGGGGAAAATCCACCGGGGAGCTGTTTTTT. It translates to CASSQDPLGGKSTGELFF.

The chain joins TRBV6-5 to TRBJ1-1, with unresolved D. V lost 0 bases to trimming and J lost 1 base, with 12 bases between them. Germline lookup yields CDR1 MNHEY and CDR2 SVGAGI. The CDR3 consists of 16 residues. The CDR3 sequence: CASSYSVAEGNTEAFF. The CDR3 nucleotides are TGTGCCAGCAGTTACTCGGTCGCGGAGGGGAACACTGAAGCTTTCTTT.

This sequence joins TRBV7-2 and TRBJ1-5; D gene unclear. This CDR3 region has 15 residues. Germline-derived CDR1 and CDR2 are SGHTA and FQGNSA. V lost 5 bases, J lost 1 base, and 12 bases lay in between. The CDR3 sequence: CASSTGWLSNQPQHF. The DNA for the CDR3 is TGTGCCAGCAGCACGGGATGGTTGAGCAATCAGCCCCAGCATTTT.

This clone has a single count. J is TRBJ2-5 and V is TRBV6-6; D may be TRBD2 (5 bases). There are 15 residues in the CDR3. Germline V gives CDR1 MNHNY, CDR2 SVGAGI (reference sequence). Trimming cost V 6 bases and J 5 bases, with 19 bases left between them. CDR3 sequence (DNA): TGTGCCAGCAGCGGACTCGTCCGTGCTAGCGAGACCCAGTACTTC. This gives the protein CASSGLVRASETQYF.

CDR3 region: CASSPRVGTGELFF. As DNA, the CDR3 is TGTGCCAGCAGCCCCAGGGTGGGCACCGGGGAGCTGTTTTTT. V gene TRBV14 combines with J gene TRBJ2-2, with D possibly being TRBD1 (5 bases). CDR1 is SGHDN, CDR2 FVKESK, per germline. CDR3 length: 14 residues. The V end was cut by 4 bases, the J end by 4 bases, with 10 bases between. Full variable domain (outside the CDR3, taken from reference TRBV14 and TRBJ2-2): EAGVTQFPSHSVIEKGQTVTLRCDPISGHDNLYWYRRVMGKEIKFLLHFVKESKQDESGMPNNRFLAERTGGTYSTLKVQPAELEDSGVYFCASSPRVGTGELFFGEGSRLTVL.

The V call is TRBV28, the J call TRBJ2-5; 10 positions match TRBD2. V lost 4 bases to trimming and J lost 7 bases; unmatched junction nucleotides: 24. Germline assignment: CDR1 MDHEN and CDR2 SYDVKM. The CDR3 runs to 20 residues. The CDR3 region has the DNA TGTGCCAGCAGTTCGCTCGCCCCCAAAGGACTAGCGGACCGATTGGGGACCCAGTACTTC. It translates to CASSSLAPKGLADRLGTQYF.

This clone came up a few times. In nucleotides, the CDR3 is TGTGCCAGCAGCCGGGGACAGGGTTTTGGTGAAAAACTGTTTTTT. Encoded protein: CASSRGQGFGEKLFF. The chain uses TRBV6-5 and TRBJ1-4; 9 bases are shared with TRBD1. The CDR3 loop spans 15 amino acids. Per the germline V gene, CDR1 is MNHEY and CDR2 is SVGAGI. Germline trimming cut 6 bases from V and 7 bases from J; bases unmatched to any gene: 9.

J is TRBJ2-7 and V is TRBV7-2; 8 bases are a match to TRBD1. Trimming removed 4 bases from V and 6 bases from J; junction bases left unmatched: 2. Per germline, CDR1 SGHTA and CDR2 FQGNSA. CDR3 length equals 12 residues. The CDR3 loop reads CASSSTGAEQYF. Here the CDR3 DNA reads TGTGCCAGCAGCTCGACAGGGGCCGAGCAGTACTTC.

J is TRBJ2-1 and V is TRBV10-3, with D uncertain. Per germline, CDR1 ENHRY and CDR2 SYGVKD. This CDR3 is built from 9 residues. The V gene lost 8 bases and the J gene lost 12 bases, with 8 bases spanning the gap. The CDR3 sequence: CAIGPGQFF. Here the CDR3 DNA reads TGTGCCATCGGTCCGGGGCAGTTCTTC.

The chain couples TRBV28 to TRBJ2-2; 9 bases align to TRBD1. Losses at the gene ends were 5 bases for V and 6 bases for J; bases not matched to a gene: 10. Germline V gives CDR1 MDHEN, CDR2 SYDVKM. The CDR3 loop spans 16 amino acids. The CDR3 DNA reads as TGTGCCAGCAGTGACCTGGGACAGGGAGCGGCCGGGGAGCTGTTTTTT. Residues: CASSDLGQGAAGELFF. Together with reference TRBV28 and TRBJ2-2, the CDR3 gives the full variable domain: DVKVTQSSRYLVKRTGEKVFLECVQDMDHENMFWYRQDPGLGLRLIYFSYDVKMKEKGDIPEGYSVSREKKERFSLILESASTNQTSMYLCASSDLGQGAAGELFFGEGSRLTVL.

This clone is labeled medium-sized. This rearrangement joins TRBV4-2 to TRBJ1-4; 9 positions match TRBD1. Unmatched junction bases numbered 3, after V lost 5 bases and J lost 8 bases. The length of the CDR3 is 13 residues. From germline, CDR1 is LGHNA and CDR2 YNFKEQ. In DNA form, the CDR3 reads TGTGCCAGCAGCGGACAGGGGAGGGAAAAACTGTTTTTT. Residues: CASSGQGREKLFF.

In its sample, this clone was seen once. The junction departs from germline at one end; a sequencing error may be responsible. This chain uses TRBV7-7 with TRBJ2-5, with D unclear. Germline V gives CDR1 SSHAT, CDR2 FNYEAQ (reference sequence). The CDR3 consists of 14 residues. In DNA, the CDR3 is TGTGCTAGCACCGAACTCTACAGTCAAGAGACCCAGTACTTC. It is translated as CASTELYSQETQYF. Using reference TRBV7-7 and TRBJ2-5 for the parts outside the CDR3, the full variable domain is GAGVSQSPRYKVTKRGQDVTLRCDPISSHATLYWYQQALGQGPEFLTYFNYEAQPDKSGLPSDRFSAERPEGSISTLTIQRTEQRDSAMYRCASTELYSQETQYFGPGTRLLVL.